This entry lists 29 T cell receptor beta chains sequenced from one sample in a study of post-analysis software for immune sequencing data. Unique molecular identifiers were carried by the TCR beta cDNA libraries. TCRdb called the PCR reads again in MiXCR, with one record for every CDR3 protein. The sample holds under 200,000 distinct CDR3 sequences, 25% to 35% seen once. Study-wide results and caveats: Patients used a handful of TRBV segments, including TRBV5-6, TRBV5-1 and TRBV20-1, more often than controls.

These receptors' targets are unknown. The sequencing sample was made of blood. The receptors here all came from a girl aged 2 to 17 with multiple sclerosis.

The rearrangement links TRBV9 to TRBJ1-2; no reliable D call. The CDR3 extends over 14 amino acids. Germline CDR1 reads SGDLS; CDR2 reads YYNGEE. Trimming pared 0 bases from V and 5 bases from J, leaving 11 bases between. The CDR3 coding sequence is TGTGCCAGCAGCGTAGGGACCGCACTTTATGGCTACACCTTC. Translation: CASSVGTALYGYTF.

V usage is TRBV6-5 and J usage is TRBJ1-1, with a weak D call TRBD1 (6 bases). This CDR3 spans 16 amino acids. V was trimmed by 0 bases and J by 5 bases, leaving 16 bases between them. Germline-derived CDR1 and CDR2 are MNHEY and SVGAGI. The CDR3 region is CASSYSSTGRGTEAFF. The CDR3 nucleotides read TGTGCCAGCAGTTACTCGAGTACAGGGCGGGGTACTGAAGCTTTCTTT.

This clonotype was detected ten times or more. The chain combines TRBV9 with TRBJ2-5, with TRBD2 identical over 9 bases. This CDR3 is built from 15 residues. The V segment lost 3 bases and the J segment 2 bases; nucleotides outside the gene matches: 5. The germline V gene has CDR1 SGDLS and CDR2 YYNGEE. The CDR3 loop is CASSETSGLQETQYF. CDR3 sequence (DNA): TGTGCCAGCAGCGAAACTAGCGGGCTACAAGAGACCCAGTACTTC.

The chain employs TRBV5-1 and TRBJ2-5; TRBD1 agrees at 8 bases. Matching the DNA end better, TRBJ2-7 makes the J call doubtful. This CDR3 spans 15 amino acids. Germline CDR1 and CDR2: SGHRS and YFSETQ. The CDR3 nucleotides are TGCGCCAGCAGCCCCGCCCCGGACAGGGCGGACGAGCAGTACTTC. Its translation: CASSPAPDRADEQYF.

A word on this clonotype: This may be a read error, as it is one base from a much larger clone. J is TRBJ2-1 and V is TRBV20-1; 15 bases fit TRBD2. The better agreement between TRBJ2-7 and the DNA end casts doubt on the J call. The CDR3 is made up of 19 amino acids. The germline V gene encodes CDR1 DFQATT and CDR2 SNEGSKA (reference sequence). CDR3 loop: CSARTGLAGGLRSYNEQYF. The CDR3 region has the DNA TGCAGTGCTAGAACCGGACTAGCGGGAGGGCTGCGCTCCTACAATGAGCAGTACTTC.

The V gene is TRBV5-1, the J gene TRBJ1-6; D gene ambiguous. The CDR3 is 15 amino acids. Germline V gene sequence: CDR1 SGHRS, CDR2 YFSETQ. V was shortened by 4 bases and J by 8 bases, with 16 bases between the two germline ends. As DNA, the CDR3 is TGCGCCAGCAGCCCCGAGGGAGGCGGTTATTCACCCCTCCACTTT. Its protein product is CASSPEGGGYSPLHF.

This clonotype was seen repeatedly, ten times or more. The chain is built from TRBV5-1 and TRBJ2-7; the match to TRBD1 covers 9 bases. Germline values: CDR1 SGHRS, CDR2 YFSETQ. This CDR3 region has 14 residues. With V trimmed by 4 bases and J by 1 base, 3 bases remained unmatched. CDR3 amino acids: CASSQGTGSYEQYF. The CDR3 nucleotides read TGCGCCAGCAGCCAAGGGACAGGGTCCTACGAGCAGTACTTC.

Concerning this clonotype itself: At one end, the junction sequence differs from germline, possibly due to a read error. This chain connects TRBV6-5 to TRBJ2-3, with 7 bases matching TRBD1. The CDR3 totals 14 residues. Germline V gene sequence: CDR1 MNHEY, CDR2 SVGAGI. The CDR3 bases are TGTGCTAGCAGGGGGAAGCCAGGGTTAGATACGCAGTATTTT. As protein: CASRGKPGLDTQYF.

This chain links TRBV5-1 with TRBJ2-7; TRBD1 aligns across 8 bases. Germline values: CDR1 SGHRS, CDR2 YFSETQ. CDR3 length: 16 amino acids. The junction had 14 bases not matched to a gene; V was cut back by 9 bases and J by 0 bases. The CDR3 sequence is CATNTRRTGLSYEQYF. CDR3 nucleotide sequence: TGCGCCACCAATACCCGGAGGACAGGGCTCTCCTACGAGCAGTACTTC. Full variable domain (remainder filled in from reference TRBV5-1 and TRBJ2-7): KAGVTQTPRYLIKTRGQQVTLSCSPISGHRSVSWYQQTPGQGLQFLFEYFSETQRNKGNFPGRFSGRQFSNSRSEMNVSTLELGDSALYLCATNTRRTGLSYEQYFGPGTRLTVT.

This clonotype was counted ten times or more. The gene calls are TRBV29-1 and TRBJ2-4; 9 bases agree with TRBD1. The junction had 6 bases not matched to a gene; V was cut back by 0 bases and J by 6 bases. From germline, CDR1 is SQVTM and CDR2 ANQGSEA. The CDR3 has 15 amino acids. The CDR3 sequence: CSVEDRTGAANIQYF. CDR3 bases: TGCAGCGTTGAAGACCGGACAGGGGCCGCAAACATTCAGTACTTC. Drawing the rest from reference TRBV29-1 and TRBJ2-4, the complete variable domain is SAVISQKPSRDICQRGTSLTIQCQVDSQVTMMFWYRQQPGQSLTLIATANQGSEATYESGFVIDKFPISRPNLTFSTLTVSNMSPEDSSIYLCSVEDRTGAANIQYFGAGTRLSVL.

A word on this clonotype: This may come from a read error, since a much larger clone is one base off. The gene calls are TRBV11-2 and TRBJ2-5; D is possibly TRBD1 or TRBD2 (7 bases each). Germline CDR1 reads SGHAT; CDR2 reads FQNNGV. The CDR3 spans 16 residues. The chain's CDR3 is CASSVDRGGGAETQYF. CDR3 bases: TGTGCCAGCAGCGTAGACCGGGGAGGGGGCGCGGAGACCCAGTACTTC.

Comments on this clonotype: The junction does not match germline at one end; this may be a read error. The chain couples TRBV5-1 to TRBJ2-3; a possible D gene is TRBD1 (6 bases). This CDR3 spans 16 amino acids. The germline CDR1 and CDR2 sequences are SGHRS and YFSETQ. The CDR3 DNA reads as TGCGTCAGCACCCAAGGGACATTCCGTGGCACAGATACGCAGTATTTT. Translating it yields CVSTQGTFRGTDTQYF. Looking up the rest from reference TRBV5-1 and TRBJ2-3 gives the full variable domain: KAGVTQTPRYLIKTRGQQVTLSCSPISGHRSVSWYQQTPGQGLQFLFEYFSETQRNKGNFPGRFSGRQFSNSRSEMNVSTLELGDSALYLCVSTQGTFRGTDTQYFGPGTRLTVL.

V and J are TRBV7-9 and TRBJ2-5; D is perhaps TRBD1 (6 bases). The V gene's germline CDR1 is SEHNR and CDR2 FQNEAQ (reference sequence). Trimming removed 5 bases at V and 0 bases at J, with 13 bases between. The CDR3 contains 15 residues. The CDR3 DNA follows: TGTGCCAGCAGCACACTCCAGGGGTACCAAGAGACCCAGTACTTC. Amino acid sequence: CASSTLQGYQETQYF.

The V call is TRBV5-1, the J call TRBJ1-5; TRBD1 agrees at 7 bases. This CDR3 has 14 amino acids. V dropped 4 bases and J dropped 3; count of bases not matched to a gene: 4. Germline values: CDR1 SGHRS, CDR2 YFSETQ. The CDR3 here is CASSPTGNNQPQHF. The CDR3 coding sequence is TGCGCCAGCAGCCCGACAGGGAACAATCAGCCCCAGCATTTT.

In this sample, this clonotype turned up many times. In nucleotides, the CDR3 is TGTGCCAGCTCGCCCGGGACATACGAGCAGTACTTC. Translated, it gives CASSPGTYEQYF. The chain carries TRBV12-3 or TRBV12-4 and TRBJ2-7, with D perhaps TRBD1 (6 bases). Trimming removed 8 bases at V and 4 bases at J, with 12 bases between. The length of the CDR3 is 12 residues.

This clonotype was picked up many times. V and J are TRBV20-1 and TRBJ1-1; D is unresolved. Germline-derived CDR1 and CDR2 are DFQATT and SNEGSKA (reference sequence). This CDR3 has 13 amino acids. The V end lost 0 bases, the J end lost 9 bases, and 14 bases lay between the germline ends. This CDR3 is CSARDRSVLKAFF. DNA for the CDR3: TGCAGTGCTAGAGATCGGTCAGTCCTTAAAGCTTTCTTT.

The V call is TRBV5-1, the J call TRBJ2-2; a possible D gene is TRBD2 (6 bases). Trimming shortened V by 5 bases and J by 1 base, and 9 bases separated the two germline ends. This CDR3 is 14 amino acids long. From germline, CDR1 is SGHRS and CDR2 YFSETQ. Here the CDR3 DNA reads TGCGCCAGCAGGCCCGGGAGGAACACCGGGGAGCTGTTTTTT. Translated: CASRPGRNTGELFF.

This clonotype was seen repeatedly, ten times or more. The CDR3 protein is CASTQPGRRGRAYNEQFF. Here the CDR3 DNA reads TGTGCCAGCACCCAGCCCGGCCGGAGGGGACGAGCCTACAATGAGCAGTTCTTC. The rearrangement joins TRBV7-8 to TRBJ2-1, with D possibly TRBD2 on 6 matching bases. This CDR3 has 18 residues. Germline V gene sequence: CDR1 SGHVS, CDR2 FQNEAQ. V was clipped by 7 bases and J by 2 bases, with 24 bases between them.

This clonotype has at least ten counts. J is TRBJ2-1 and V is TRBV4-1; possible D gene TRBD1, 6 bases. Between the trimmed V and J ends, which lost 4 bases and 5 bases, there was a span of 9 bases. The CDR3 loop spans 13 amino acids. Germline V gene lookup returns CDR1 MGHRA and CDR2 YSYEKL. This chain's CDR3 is CASSLTGNNEQFF. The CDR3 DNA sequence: TGCGCCAGCAGCCTGACAGGAAACAATGAGCAGTTCTTC.

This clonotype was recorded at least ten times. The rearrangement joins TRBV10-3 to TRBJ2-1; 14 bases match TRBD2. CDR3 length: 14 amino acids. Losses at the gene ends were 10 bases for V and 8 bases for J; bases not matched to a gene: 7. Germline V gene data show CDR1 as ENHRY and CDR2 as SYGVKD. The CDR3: CASQGTSGSYEQFF. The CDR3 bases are TGTGCCAGCCAAGGGACTAGCGGGAGTTATGAGCAGTTCTTC.

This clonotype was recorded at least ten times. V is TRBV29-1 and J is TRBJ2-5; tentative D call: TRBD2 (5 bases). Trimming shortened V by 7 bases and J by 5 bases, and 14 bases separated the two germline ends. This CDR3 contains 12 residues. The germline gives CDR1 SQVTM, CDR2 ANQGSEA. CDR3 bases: TGCAGCGCTACCACTCCGGGGGAGACCCAGTACTTC. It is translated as CSATTPGETQYF.

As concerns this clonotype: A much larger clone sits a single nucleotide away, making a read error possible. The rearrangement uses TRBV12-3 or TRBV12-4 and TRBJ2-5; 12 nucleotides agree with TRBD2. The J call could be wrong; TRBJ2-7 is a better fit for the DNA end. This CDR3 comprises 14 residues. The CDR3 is CASSFSLAGGEQYF. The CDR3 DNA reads TGTGCCAGCAGTTTCTCACTAGCGGGAGGCGAGCAGTACTTC.

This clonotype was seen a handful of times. CDR3 protein: CASTLMWTGPNTGELFF. For the CDR3, the DNA is TGTGCCAGCACCCTAATGTGGACAGGCCCGAACACCGGGGAGCTGTTTTTT. The gene calls are TRBV28 and TRBJ2-2; 7 bases match TRBD1. The germline gives CDR1 MDHEN, CDR2 SYDVKM. The CDR3 loop spans 17 amino acids. V was clipped by 7 bases and J by 0 bases; unmatched bases: 11.

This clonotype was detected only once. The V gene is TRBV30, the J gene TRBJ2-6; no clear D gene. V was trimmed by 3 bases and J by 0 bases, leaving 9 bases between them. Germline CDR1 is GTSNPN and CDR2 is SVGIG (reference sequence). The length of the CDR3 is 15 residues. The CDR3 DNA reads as TGTGCCTGGAGACAGAGCAGCTCTGGGGCCAACGTCCTGACTTTC. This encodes CAWRQSSSGANVLTF.

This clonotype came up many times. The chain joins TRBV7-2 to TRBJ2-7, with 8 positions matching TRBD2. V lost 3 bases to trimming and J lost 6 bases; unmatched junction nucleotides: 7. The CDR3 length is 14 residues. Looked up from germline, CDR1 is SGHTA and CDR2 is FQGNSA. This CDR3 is CASSFSGKIGEQYF. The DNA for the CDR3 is TGTGCCAGCAGCTTTAGCGGGAAAATCGGCGAGCAGTACTTC.

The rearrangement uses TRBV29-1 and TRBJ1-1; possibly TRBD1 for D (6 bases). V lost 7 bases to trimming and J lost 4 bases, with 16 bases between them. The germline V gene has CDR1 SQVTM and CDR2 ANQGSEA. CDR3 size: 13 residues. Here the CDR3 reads CSASTGQGTEAFF. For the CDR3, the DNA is TGCAGCGCCTCGACAGGCCAGGGCACTGAAGCTTTCTTT.

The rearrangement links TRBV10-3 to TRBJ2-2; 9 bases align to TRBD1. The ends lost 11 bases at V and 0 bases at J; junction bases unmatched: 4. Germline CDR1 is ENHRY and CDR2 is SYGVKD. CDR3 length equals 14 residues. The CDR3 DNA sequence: TGTGCCTCCGGACAGGGGACGAACACCGGGGAGCTGTTTTTT. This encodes CASGQGTNTGELFF.

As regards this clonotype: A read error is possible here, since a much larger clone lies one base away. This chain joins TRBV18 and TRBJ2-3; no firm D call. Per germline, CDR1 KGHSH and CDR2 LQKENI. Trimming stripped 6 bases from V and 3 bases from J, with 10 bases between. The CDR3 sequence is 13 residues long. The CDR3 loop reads CASSLLVTDTQYF. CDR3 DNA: TGTGCCAGCTCCCTTCTGGTTACAGATACGCAGTATTTT.

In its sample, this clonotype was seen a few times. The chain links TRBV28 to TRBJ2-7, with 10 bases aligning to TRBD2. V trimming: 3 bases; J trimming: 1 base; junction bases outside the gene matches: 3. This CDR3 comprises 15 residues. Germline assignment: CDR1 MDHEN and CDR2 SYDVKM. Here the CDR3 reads CASSLWTSGSYEQYF. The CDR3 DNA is TGTGCCAGCAGTTTGTGGACTAGCGGATCCTACGAGCAGTACTTC.